This TCR beta chain appears in the sequencing data of a study of vaccination and CD4 T cells after COVID-19. Study details: The stimulus for the cells was overlapping spike peptides derived from SARS-CoV-2, HCoV-NL63, HCoV-OC43 and HCoV-229E. The control cultures got either a CEFX pool, an HIV-1 Nef pool, or no peptide at all.

This clonotype was picked up a small number of times. Antigen specificity is unknown. Sequencing of DNA taken from cultured CD4+ T cells relied on the Oncomine TCR Beta short-read assay. TCRdb itself ran the PCR reads through MiXCR, one entry per CDR3 protein. This repertoire shows 15,000 to 20,000 distinct CDR3 sequences, 60% found once; its top ten account for 11%. Treatment in this sample: approximately 9-day PBMC culture with coronavirus spike peptide pools or control peptides (ViraFEST assay). Trimming stripped 2 bases from V and 4 bases from J, with 12 bases between. Germline V CDR1 and CDR2: MNHNS, SASEGT. The CDR3 covers 15 residues.

This TCR derives from a human donor who had recovered from COVID-19. The chain recombines TRBV6-1 with TRBJ1-3; tentative D call: TRBD1 (6 bases). The sequenced sample consisted of CD4+ T cells from blood, cultured in vitro. CDR3 sequence: CASSETPGAGNTIYF. DNA of the CDR3: TGTGCCAGCAGTGAAACCCCAGGGGCCGGAAACACCATATATTTT.